This paragraph covers one T cell receptor (beta chain) sequence. Its antigen is not yet known. There are no base qualities to consult, and no much larger clone falls within one base. The sample comes from a study of OX40 agonist ivuxolimab in advanced cancers. Looking at the study overall: The costimulatory receptor OX40 (CD134) was targeted by ivuxolimab, a fully human IgG2 agonistic monoclonal antibody. Intravenous ivuxolimab was administered to patients every 2 weeks at six dose levels: 0.01, 0.1, 0.3, 1.5, 3 and 10 mg/kg. Among the roughly 52 dose-escalation patients, some 20 had hepatocellular carcinoma, 15 or so melanoma, 9 renal cell carcinoma and 9 head and neck cancer. In the dose-escalation cohort, 82.7% of patients were male, and the mean age was about 55 years, with a range of roughly 20 to 80. Prior anti-PD-1, anti-PD-L1 or anti-CTLA-4 therapy was permitted, and checkpoint inhibitors had been received by less than 45% of dose-escalation patients. Partial responses occurred in three dose-escalation patients, of whom one had hepatocellular carcinoma and two had cutaneous melanoma. Peripheral TCRbeta sequencing was intended to test whether TCR sequence diversity was altered and clonal T-cell expansion was caused by ivuxolimab. The paper covers the monotherapy dose-escalation part of the phase I ivuxolimab trial, which included N of about 51 patients.

The research as a whole found: At doses of 0.1 to 3.0 mg/kg, clonal expansion of both CD4+ and CD8+ T cells in blood was seen between baseline and week 6. The antigen specificity of the peripheral T cells that underwent clonal expansion was not determined. Low levels of normalized T-cell clonal expansion were also seen in some nonresponding patients. In the 0.1-3.0 mg/kg groups, partial responders had among the lowest normalized peripheral clonal expansion, particularly in CD8+ T cells. After ivuxolimab, expanded clones were on average more numerous among CD8+ T cells than among CD4+ T cells.

Patients with a history of autoimmune disease or receiving systemic immunosuppression were excluded from the trial. In every dose cohort, peripheral blood was drawn for TCR sequencing at baseline, cycle 4 day 1, and cycle 7 day 1. Samples came from an open-label, multicenter, first-in-human phase I dose-escalation trial of ivuxolimab. Adults with locally advanced or metastatic melanoma, renal cell carcinoma, hepatocellular carcinoma or head and neck squamous cell carcinoma were enrolled in the trial. Before TCR sequencing, CD4+ T cells and CD8+ T cells from peripheral blood were sorted into separate populations. Genomic DNA was isolated from the sorted cells so that the TCRbeta CDR3 region could be sequenced. TCRbeta CDR3 regions were sequenced using the immunoSEQ Assay. TCRdb carries this immuneACCESS record with in-frame sequences only. Its versions omit some clonotypes, under half of them owing to an unresolved V gene in the studies checked, with the rest unexplained. The sample has some 45,000 clones on record, about nine tenths of them singletons. The ten largest account for about 13% of the sample.

The material was CD4+ or CD8+ T cells sorted from blood, obtained in a trial of the OX40 agonist ivuxolimab. This clonotype originated in an adult with an advanced solid tumor such as melanoma, head and neck, liver or kidney cancer.

Read as DNA, the sequence is TGTGCCAGCAGTTTTATTGGTTCCCTGAACACTGAAGCTTTCTTT. Its protein product is CASSFIGSLNTEAFF. The rearrangement combines TRBV27 with TRBJ1-1; the D gene remains uncertain. Including cysteine and phenylalanine, the CDR3 has 15 amino acids. The retained sequence is limited to the CDR3, 45 bases, with the frame set at the first base. V is reduced by 3 bases and J by 0 bases, leaving a spacing of 11 bases between them. In the germline V gene (reference sequence), CDR1 corresponds to MNHEY and CDR2 to SMNVEV.